This T cell receptor (beta chain) was recovered during a study of OX40 agonist ivuxolimab in advanced cancers. Overall study: Ivuxolimab is a fully human IgG2 antibody that activates OX40 (CD134).

Sequencing used immunoSEQ multiplex PCR; TCRdb keeps in-frame clones, though not all of them. The sample holds tens of thousands of clones; around 85% are singletons and the top ten take around 1.8%. V lost 5 bases and J lost 5; bases outside the gene matches: 2. The germline V gene encodes CDR1 SGHTA and CDR2 FQGTGA. The CDR3 covers 13 residues. The V gene is TRBV7-3, the J gene TRBJ2-2, with 7 bases that match TRBD1. The sequences come from CD4+ or CD8+ T cells sorted from blood, collected in a trial of the OX40 agonist ivuxolimab. This receptor was obtained from an adult with an advanced solid tumor such as melanoma, head and neck, liver or kidney cancer. CDR3 protein: CASSKTGTGELFF. The CDR3 DNA reads as TGTGCCAGCAGCAAGACAGGGACCGGGGAGCTGTTTTTT. Drawing the rest from reference TRBV7-3 and TRBJ2-2, the complete variable domain is GAGVSQTPSNKVTEKGKYVELRCDPISGHTALYWYRQSLGQGPEFLIYFQGTGAADDSGLPNDRFFAVRPEGSVSTLKIQRTERGDSAVYLCASSKTGTGELFFGEGSRLTVL.